This T cell receptor (beta chain) derives from a study of radiotherapy plus CTLA-4 blockade in lung cancer. The CDR3 is made up of 14 amino acids. Germline assignment: CDR1 KGHSH and CDR2 LQKENI. The J segment lost 2 bases and the V segment lost 2 bases, leaving 1 base of the junction unmatched. This clone was seen more than once but under ten times. Here immunoSEQ multiplex PCR was the method, and the copy in TCRdb shows in-frame clones only, minus some. The sample shows tens of thousands of clones, 60% to 85% of them seen only once. Here the sequenced sample was peripheral blood, taken from a patient treated with radiotherapy plus ipilimumab. The chain uses TRBV18 and TRBJ2-7, with 9 bases identical to TRBD1. The sequence came from a human donor with non-small cell lung cancer that progressed on radiotherapy plus ipilimumab. CDR3 nucleotides: TGTGCCAGCTCACCAGGGACAGGGACCTACGAGCAGTACTTC. It translates to CASSPGTGTYEQYF.